Each of the 14 T cell receptor beta chains below was sequenced from the same sample in a study of T cells expressing NK-cell markers. One entry per CDR3 protein, without DNA, is what TCRdb gives after re-calling the 5' RACE reads. Here the sample table reports 400,000 to 450,000 distinct CDR3 sequences. Sequenced sample: blood T cells: a sorted CD56 or NKG2C T cell subset, CD4+ or CD8+ T cells, or bulk PBMC T cells (not recorded which). The origin of the receptors is a woman between 18 and 75 years old in good health.

This sequence joins TRBV4-3 and TRBJ1-4; TCRdb's assignment of TRBD1 cannot be checked, as there is no DNA. Germline assignment: CDR1 LGHNA and CDR2 YSLEER. This CDR3 region has 13 residues. The CDR3 sequence is CASHGTGDEKLFF.

The CDR3 protein is CASSTGALTRRRELFF. V and J are TRBV6-1 and TRBJ2-2; TCRdb's assignment of TRBD1 cannot be checked, as there is no DNA. Germline-derived CDR1 and CDR2 are MNHNS and SASEGT. The CDR3 contains 16 residues.

J is TRBJ2-1 and V is TRBV6-1; TCRdb designates TRBD2, a call that cannot be tested without DNA. There are 16 residues in the CDR3. Germline assignment: CDR1 MNHNS and CDR2 SASEGT. The CDR3 loop reads CASTNGREGSYNEQFF.

This chain connects TRBV6-5 to TRBJ2-1. CDR1 and CDR2 from the germline V gene are MNHEY and SVGAGI. CDR3 length equals 13 residues. The CDR3 loop is CASSLLQYNEQFF.

The gene calls are TRBV7-8 and TRBJ2-1; TCRdb's D call of TRBD1 is untestable without DNA. The CDR3 has 19 amino acids. Looked up from germline, CDR1 is SGHVS and CDR2 is FQNEAQ. CDR3 sequence reads: CASSPPQGWSPRLDNEQFF.

The rearrangement joins TRBV5-6 to TRBJ1-2. The germline V gene has CDR1 SGHDT and CDR2 YYEEEE. The CDR3 spans 15 residues. Here the CDR3 reads CASSLAVYGSKEGTF. The entire variable domain, with the rest obtained from reference TRBV5-6 and TRBJ1-2, is as follows: DAGVTQSPTHLIKTRGQQVTLRCSPKSGHDTVSWYQQALGQGPQFIFQYYEEEERQRGNFPDRFSGHQFPNYSSELNVNALLLGDSALYLCASSLAVYGSKEGTFGSGTRLTVV.

The CDR3 sequence is CASSGGGLETYEQYF. V usage is TRBV28 and J usage is TRBJ2-7; absent DNA, TCRdb's TRBD1 call cannot be checked. CDR3 length: 15 amino acids. Germline CDR1 reads MDHEN; CDR2 reads SYDVKM.

This chain joins TRBV20-1 and TRBJ1-2; TCRdb's D gene call, TRBD1, goes unchecked for lack of DNA. The CDR3 spans 11 residues. Germline CDR1 reads DFQATT; CDR2 reads SNEGSKA (reference sequence). CDR3 sequence reads: CSARQGGGYTF.

The gene calls are TRBV5-6 and TRBJ2-7; TCRdb picks TRBD2, but there is no DNA to check that call. CDR3 length: 15 amino acids. Germline CDR1 reads SGHDT; CDR2 reads YYEEEE. CDR3 residues: CASSLEWAHSYEQYF.

The J gene is TRBJ2-5, the V gene TRBV21-1; TCRdb's assignment of TRBD1 cannot be checked, as there is no DNA. TRBV21-1 is annotated as a pseudogene. The CDR3 runs to 13 residues. The CDR3 is CASRDRGQETQYF.

This chain links TRBV6-2 or TRBV6-3 with TRBJ2-7; TCRdb gives TRBD2 as the D gene, but with no DNA this cannot be confirmed. Germline CDR1 reads MNHEY; CDR2 reads SVGEGT. This CDR3 spans 13 amino acids. The CDR3 protein is CASSYSGEYEQYF.

V gene TRBV3-1 combines with J gene TRBJ2-5; lacking DNA, the TRBD2 call made by TCRdb goes unchecked. Germline V gene lookup returns CDR1 LGHDT and CDR2 YNNKEL (reference sequence). The CDR3 loop spans 17 amino acids. Here the CDR3 reads CASSQVLRSGAQETQYF.

The rearrangement links TRBV11-2 to TRBJ2-1; TCRdb's D call, TRBD1, is unchecked because there is no DNA. In germline, CDR1 is SGHAT, CDR2 FQNNGV. The CDR3 covers 13 residues. CDR3 loop: CASSPGRSGEQFF.

This rearrangement joins TRBV5-1 to TRBJ2-7; checking the TCRdb D call of TRBD1 is not possible without DNA. The CDR3 runs 15 residues. Germline V gives CDR1 SGHRS, CDR2 YFSETQ. The CDR3 loop reads CASSKPGQGFYEQYF.